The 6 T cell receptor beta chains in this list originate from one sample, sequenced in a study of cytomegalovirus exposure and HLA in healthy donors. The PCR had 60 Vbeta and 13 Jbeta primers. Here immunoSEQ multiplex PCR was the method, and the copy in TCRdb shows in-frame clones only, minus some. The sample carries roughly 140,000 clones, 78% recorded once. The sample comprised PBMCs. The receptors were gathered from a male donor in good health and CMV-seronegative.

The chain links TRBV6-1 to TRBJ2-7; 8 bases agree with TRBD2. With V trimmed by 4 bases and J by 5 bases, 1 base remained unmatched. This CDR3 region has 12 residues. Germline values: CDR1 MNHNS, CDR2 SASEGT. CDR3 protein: CASSGRGDEQYF. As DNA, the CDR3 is TGTGCCAGCAGTGGGCGGGGGGACGAGCAGTACTTC.

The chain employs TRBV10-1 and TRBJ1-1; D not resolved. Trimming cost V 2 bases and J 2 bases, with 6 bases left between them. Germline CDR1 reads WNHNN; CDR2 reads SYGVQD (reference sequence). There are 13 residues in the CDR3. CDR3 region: CASSEGGNTEAFF. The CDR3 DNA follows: TGCGCCAGCAGTGAGGGCGGAAACACTGAAGCTTTCTTT.

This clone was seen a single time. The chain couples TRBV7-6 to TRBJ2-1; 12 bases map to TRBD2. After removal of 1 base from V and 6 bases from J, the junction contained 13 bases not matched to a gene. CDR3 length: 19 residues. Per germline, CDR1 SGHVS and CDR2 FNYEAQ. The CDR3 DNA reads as TGTGCCAGCAGCTTAGTAGGACTAGCGGGGCGTAGGACTAGCAATGAGCAGTTCTTC. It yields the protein CASSLVGLAGRRTSNEQFF. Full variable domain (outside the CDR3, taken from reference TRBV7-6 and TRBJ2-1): GAGVSQSPRYKVTKRGQDVALRCDPISGHVSLYWYRQALGQGPEFLTYFNYEAQQDKSGLPNDRFSAERPEGSISTLTIQRTEQRDSAMYRCASSLVGLAGRRTSNEQFFGPGTRLTVL.

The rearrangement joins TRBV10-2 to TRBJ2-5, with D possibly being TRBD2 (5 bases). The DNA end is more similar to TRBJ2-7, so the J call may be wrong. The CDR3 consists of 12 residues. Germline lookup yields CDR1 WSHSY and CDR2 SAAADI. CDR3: CAASGSSAEQYF. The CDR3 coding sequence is TGCGCCGCCTCGGGAAGCTCCGCCGAGCAGTACTTC.

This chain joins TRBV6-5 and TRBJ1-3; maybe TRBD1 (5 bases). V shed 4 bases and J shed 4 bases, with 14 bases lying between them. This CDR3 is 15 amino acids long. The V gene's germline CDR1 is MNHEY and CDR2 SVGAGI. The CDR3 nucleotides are TGTGCCAGCAGTTTAACCAGGGTCCGAGGAAACACCATATATTTT. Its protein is CASSLTRVRGNTIYF.

The CDR3 DNA follows: TGTGCCAGTAGTGCCTCCCTTTCTAGCGGGGAAAATGAGCAGTTCTTC. It specifies CASSASLSSGENEQFF. This chain links TRBV19 with TRBJ2-1; 9 positions match TRBD2. Looked up from germline, CDR1 is LNHDA and CDR2 is SQIVND (reference sequence). CDR3 length: 16 amino acids. Trimming at V came to 5 bases and at J to 7 bases, leaving 12 bases not matched to a gene. Full variable domain (remainder filled in from reference TRBV19 and TRBJ2-1): DGGITQSPKYLFRKEGQNVTLSCEQNLNHDAMYWYRQDPGQGLRLIYYSQIVNDFQKGDIAEGYSVSREKKESFPLTVTSAQKNPTAFYLCASSASLSSGENEQFFGPGTRLTVL.